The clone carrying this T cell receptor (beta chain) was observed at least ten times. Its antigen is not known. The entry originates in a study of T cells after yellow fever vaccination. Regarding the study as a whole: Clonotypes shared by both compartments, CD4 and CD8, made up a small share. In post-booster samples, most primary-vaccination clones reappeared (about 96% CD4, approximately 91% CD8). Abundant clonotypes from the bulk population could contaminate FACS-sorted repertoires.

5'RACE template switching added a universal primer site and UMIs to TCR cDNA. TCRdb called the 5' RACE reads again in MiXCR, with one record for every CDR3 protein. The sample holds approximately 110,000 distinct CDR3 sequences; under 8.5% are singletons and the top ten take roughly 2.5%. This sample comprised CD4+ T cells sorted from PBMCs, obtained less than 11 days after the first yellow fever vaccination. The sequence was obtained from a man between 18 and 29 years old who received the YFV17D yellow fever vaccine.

CDR3 sequence (DNA): TGTGCCAGCAGCAGATACAGGGGAGGCATTGGGCTATATCTAGATACGCAGTATTTT. This codes for CASSRYRGGIGLYLDTQYF. The chain uses TRBV11-2 and TRBJ2-3; possible D gene TRBD1, 7 bases. The CDR3 spans 19 residues. In germline, CDR1 is SGHAT, CDR2 FQNNGV. V dropped 5 bases and J dropped 5 bases, with 29 bases sitting between them.